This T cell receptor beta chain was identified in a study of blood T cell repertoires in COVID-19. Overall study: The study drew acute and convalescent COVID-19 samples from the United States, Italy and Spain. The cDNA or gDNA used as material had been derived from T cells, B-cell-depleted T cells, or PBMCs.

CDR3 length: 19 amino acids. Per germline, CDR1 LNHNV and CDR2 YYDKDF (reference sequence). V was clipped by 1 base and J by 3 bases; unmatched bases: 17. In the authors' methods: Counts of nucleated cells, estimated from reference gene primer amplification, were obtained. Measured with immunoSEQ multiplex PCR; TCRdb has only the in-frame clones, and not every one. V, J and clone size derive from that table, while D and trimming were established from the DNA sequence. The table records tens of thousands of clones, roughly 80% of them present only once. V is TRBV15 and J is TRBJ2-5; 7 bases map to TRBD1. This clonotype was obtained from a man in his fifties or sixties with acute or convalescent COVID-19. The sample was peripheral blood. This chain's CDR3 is CATSRVAGKHGTAKETQYF. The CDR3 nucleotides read TGTGCCACCAGCAGAGTAGCCGGGAAACACGGGACAGCTAAAGAGACCCAGTACTTC.